Detailed here is one T cell receptor (beta chain). The record originates from a study of blood T cell repertoires in COVID-19. Study as a whole: Sample material is recorded as cDNA or gDNA derived from T cells, B-cell-depleted T cells, or PBMCs.

Per the original data handling: Amplifying reference gene primers gave estimates of nucleated cell counts. Using immunoSEQ multiplex PCR, the repertoire was profiled, and TCRdb retains in-frame clones only, with some absent. The DNA was the basis for D and trimming; V, J and clone size are from that table. Of 540,000 or so clones in the sample, roughly nine tenths were seen once. The CDR3 consists of 15 residues. Trimming left V 0 bases short and J 1 base short, with 8 bases between. CDR1 KGHDR and CDR2 SFDVKD come from the germline V gene. This receptor was taken from a woman aged 45-65 years with COVID-19, enrolled during active disease. Sequences were obtained from peripheral blood. The genes are TRBV24-1 and TRBJ2-5; D uncertain. The CDR3 here is CATSDLLTGQETQYF. The CDR3, as DNA: TGTGCCACCAGTGATTTGTTGACGGGCCAAGAGACCCAGTACTTC.